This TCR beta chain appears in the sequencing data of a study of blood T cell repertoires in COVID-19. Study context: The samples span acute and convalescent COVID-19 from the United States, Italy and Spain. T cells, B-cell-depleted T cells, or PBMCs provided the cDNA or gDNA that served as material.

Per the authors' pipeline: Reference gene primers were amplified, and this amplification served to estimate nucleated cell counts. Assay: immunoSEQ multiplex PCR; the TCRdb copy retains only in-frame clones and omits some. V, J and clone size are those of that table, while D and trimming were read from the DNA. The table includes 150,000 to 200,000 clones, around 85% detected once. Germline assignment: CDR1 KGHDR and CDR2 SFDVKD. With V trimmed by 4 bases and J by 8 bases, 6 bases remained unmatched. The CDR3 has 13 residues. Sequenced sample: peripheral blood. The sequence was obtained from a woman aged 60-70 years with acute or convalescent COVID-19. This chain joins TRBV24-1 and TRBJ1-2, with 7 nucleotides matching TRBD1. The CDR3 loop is CATSETGAEGYTF. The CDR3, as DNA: TGTGCCACCAGTGAAACAGGGGCAGAGGGCTACACCTTC.